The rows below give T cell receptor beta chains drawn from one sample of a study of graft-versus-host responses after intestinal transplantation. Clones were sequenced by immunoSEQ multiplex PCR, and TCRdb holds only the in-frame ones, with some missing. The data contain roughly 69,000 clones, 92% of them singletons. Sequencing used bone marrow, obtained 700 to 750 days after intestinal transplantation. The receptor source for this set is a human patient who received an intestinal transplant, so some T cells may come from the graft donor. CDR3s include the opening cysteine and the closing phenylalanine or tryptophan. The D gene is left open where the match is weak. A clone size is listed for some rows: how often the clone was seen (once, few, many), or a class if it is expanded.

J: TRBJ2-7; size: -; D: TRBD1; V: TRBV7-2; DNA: TGTGCCAGCAGCTCCGGACGACAGGGAAACGAGCAGTACTTC; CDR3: CASSSGRQGNEQYF
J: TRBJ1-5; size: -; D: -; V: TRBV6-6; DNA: TGTGCCAGCAGCCAGGGTCGCAATCAGCCCCAGCATTTT; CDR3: CASSQGRNQPQHF
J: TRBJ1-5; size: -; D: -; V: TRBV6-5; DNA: TGTGCCAGCAGTTACTCGAGACACAATCAGCCCCAGCATTTT; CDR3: CASSYSRHNQPQHF
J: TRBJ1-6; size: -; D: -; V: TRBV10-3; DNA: TGTGCCATCAGTGAGTCGGTAACTCTAGGTAATTCACCCCTCCACTTT; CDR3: CAISESVTLGNSPLHF
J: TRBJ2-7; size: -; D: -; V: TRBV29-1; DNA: TGCAGCGGGAGAACAGGGCCCCACGAGCAGTACTTC; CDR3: CSGRTGPHEQYF
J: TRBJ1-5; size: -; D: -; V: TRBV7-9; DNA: TGTGCCAGCAGCTTAGTCCGGACAGGCAATCAGCCCCAGCATTTT; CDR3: CASSLVRTGNQPQHF
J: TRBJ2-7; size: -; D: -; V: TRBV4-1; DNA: TGCGCCAGCAGCCCCCACGTAGGGGAAATGATCGAGCAGTACTTC; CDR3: CASSPHVGEMIEQYF
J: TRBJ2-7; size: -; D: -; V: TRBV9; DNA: TGTGCCAGCAGCGTCTTTCCCGATGAGAACTACGAGCAGTACTTC; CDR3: CASSVFPDENYEQYF
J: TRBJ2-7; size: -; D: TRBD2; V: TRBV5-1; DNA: TGCGCCAGCAGCTTGATCGAACGGCGGGAGAGGAACGAGCAGTACTTC; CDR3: CASSLIERRERNEQYF
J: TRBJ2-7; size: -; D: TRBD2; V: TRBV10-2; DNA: TGCGCCAGCAGCTCCGGGACTAGCGCATGGCTCTACGAGCAGTACTTC; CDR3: CASSSGTSAWLYEQYF
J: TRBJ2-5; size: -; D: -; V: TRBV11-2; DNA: TGTGCCAGCGGAAGGCCACAGGGACGAGAGACCCAGTACTTC; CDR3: CASGRPQGRETQYF
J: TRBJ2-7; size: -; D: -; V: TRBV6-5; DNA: TGTGCCAGCAGTTACCGGAGCTCCTACGAGCAGTACTTC; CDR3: CASSYRSSYEQYF
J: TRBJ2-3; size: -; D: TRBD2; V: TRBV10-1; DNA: TGCGCCAGCAGTGATCTTACTAGCGAATACACAGATACGCAGTATTTT; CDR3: CASSDLTSEYTDTQYF
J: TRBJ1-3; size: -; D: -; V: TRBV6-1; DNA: TGTGCCAGCAGTGAAGCGCTCCCCGCGCGCACGCACTCTGGAAACACCATATATTTT; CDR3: CASSEALPARTHSGNTIYF
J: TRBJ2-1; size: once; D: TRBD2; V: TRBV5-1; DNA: TGCGCCAGCAGACTAGTTAGCGGGGGACCCTTCGATTACAAGCAGTTCTTC; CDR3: CASRLVSGGPFDYKQFF
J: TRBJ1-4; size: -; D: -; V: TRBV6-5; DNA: TGTGCCAGCAAAAACGCGGCGGGGGTTAATGAAAAACTGTTTTTT; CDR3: CASKNAAGVNEKLFF
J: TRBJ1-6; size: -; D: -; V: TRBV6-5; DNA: TGTGCCAGCAGTTACGCGAATAATTCACCCCTCCACTTT; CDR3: CASSYANNSPLHF
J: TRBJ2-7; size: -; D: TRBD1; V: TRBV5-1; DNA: TGCGCCAGCAGCTTTCAATTTCAGGGGGCCTACGAGCAGTACTTC; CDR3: CASSFQFQGAYEQYF
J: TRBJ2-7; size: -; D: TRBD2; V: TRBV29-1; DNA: TGCAGCGTTGGGGGACTAGCGTCCTACGAGCAGTACTTC; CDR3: CSVGGLASYEQYF
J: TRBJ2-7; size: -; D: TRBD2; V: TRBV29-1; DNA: TGCAGCGTTGTCGGACTAGCAATTACCTACGAGCAGTACTTC; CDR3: CSVVGLAITYEQYF
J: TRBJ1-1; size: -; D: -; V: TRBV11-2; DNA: TGTGCCAGCAGCTCAACAGGGAACACTGAAGCTTTCTTT; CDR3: CASSSTGNTEAFF
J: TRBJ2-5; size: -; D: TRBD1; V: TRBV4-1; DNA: TGCGCCAGCAGCCGGCCTGACAGGGGATTTGACCAGTACTTC; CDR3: CASSRPDRGFDQYF
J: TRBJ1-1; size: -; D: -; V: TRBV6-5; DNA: TGTGCCAGCAGTGAGAACACTGAAGCTTTCTTT; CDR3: CASSENTEAFF
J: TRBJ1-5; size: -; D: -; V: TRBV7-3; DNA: TGTGCCAGCAGTCTTACTTTAAGTCAGCCCCAGCATTTT; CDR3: CASSLTLSQPQHF
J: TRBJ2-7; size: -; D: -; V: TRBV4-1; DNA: TGCGCCAGCAGCCCCCATTCAGGGGTTTACGAGCAGTACTTC; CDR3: CASSPHSGVYEQYF
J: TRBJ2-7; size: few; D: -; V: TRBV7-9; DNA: TGTGCCAGCAGCCAGGGAGTGAGGCACGAGCAGTACTTC; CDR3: CASSQGVRHEQYF
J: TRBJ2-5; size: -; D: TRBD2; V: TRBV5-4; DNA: TGTGCCAGCAGCCCCCGGGTAGCGGGGGGGGGTGAGACCCAGTACTTC; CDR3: CASSPRVAGGGETQYF
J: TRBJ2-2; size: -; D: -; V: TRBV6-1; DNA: TGTGCCAGCGGGACAACGAACACCGGGGAGCTGTTTTTT; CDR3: CASGTTNTGELFF
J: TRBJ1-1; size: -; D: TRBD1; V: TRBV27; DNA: TGTGCCAGCAGTTTATGGGGACAGGGGAACACTGAAGCTTTCTTT; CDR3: CASSLWGQGNTEAFF
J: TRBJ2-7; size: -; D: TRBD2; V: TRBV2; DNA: TGTGCCAGCAGTTTATCCGGGACTACAAGCTACGAGCAGTACTTC; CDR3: CASSLSGTTSYEQYF
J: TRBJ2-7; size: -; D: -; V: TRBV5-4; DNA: TGTGCCAGCAGCCAAGACACGGGAACCTACGAGCAGTACTTC; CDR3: CASSQDTGTYEQYF
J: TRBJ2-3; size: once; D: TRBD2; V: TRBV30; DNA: TGTGCCTGGAGTGTACTAGCGGCAAGCACAGATACGCAGTATTTT; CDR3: CAWSVLAASTDTQYF
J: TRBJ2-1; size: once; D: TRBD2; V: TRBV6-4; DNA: TGTGCCAGCAGTGCTAGCGGGGGCACCTACAATGAGCAGTTCTTC; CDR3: CASSASGGTYNEQFF
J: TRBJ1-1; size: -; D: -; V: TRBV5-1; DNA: TGCGCCAGCAACCCCCGGGGGGAGAGTACTGAAGCTTTCTTT; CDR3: CASNPRGESTEAFF
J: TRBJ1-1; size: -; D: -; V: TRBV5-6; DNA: TGTGCCAGCAGCTTAGGGGACAACCTGAACACTGAAGCTTTCTTT; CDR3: CASSLGDNLNTEAFF
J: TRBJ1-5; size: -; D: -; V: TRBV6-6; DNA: TGTGCCAGCAGCGCCGCGGGGGTTCAGCCCCAGCATTTT; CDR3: CASSAAGVQPQHF
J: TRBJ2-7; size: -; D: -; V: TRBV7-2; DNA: TGTGCCAGCAGCAAAGACCCGCACCAGTCCTACGAGCAGTACTTC; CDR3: CASSKDPHQSYEQYF
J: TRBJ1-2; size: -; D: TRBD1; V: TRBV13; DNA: TGTGCCAGCAGCAACGGACAGGGGGGCGCGTTTGGTGGCTACACCTTC; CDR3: CASSNGQGGAFGGYTF
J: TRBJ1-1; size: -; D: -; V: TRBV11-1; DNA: TGTGCCAGCAGCTTAGGCTGGGAGGTGAACACTGAAGCTTTCTTT; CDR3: CASSLGWEVNTEAFF
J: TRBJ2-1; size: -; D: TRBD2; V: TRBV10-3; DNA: TGTGCCATCAGCGGGGGGGCCGGACTAGCGGGCATCAATGAGCAGTTCTTC; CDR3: CAISGGAGLAGINEQFF
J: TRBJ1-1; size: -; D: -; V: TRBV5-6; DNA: TGTGCCAGCAGCTTGGGAAGCACTGAAGCTTTCTTT; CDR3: CASSLGSTEAFF
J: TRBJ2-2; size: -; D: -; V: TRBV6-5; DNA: TGTGCCAGCACCAGCCCCACGGACACCGGGGAGCTGTTTTTT; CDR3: CASTSPTDTGELFF
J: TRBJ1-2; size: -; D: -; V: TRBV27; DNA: TGTGCCAGCGCAATTCGGGACCTCGACTGGTTGAAGGGCTACACCTTC; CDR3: CASAIRDLDWLKGYTF